This TCR beta chain was identified during a study of T cell repertoires in cytomegalovirus infection. Notes on this clonotype: Its antigen is not known.

The CDR3 runs 18 residues. CDR1 and CDR2 from the germline V gene are MNHNY and SVGAGI (reference sequence). V was clipped by 2 bases and J by 7 bases; unmatched bases: 8. Whole-study results and caveats: Cumulated frequencies of public TCR beta families served to identify carriers of CMV plus the relevant HLA.

TCRdb fed the reads into MiXCR, producing one record per CDR3 protein. The repertoire includes under 850,000 distinct CDR3 sequences, 30% to 35% of them detected once, and roughly 18% sits in the top ten. This TCR came from a human donor in good health (CMV status not recorded). Some clones in this sample may be carry-over from other donors' samples. The sample here was cultured PBMCs, taken from culture after CMV antigen stimulation. This sequence joins TRBV6-6 and TRBJ2-1, with 16 bases aligning to TRBD2. This CDR3 reads CASSYAGLAGGPSNEQFF. The CDR3 nucleotides read TGTGCCAGCAGTTACGCGGGACTAGCGGGAGGGCCGAGTAATGAGCAGTTCTTC.